One and the same sample provided the 22 T cell receptor beta chains below, sequenced in a study of blood T cells in healthy people across ages (dated by TCRdb to the mid-2010s). The method was 5' RACE. Sequencing instrument: Illumina HiSeq 2500. The second PCR ran for about 7 to 11 cycles and used a J-beta primer mix along with a sample-barcoded 5' primer. In TCRdb, the public reads were trimmed at Q25 with fastp and aligned with MiXCR, with productive beta chains retained. Records with the same CDR3 protein are collapsed into one entry carrying the most frequent genes and DNA. The sample table lists 540,000 or so distinct CDR3 sequences, less than 25% of them with a count of one. Jointly, the top ten make up 8.7% of the sample. The same sample was also used in a study of T cells of mothers and their children.

Sequencing input: blood. The receptors derive from a boy aged 10-17 years in good health.

This chain uses TRBV7-8 with TRBJ1-6, with D tentatively TRBD1 (5 bases). Germline V CDR1 and CDR2: SGHVS, FQNEAQ. The CDR3 is 16 amino acids. Trimming pared 8 bases from V and 4 bases from J, leaving 18 bases between. This CDR3 is CASGVQGPGYNSPLHF. The CDR3, as DNA: TGTGCCAGCGGTGTCCAGGGCCCTGGATATAATTCACCCCTCCACTTT. Full variable domain (outside the CDR3, taken from reference TRBV7-8 and TRBJ1-6): GAGVSQSPRYKVAKRGQDVALRCDPISGHVSLFWYQQALGQGPEFLTYFQNEAQLDKSGLPSDRFFAERPEGSVSTLKIQRTQQEDSAVYLCASGVQGPGYNSPLHFGNGTRLTVT.

This clonotype was seen more than once but under ten times. This sequence joins TRBV7-9 and TRBJ2-5; D is tentatively TRBD1 or TRBD2 (5 bases each). The closer fit of TRBJ2-7 to the DNA end suggests the J call may be wrong. The germline V gene encodes CDR1 SEHNR and CDR2 FQNEAQ (reference sequence). This CDR3 contains 14 residues. The CDR3 DNA sequence: TGTGCCAGCACCCGGGACGAAAGCTCCTACGAGCAGTACTTC. Amino acids: CASTRDESSYEQYF.

Regarding this clonotype: At one boundary the junction diverges from the germline segment, which might be a read error. The chain uses TRBV7-7 and TRBJ1-1, with D uncertain. The CDR3 has 13 amino acids. Germline CDR1 is SSHAT and CDR2 is FNYEAQ (reference sequence). This chain's CDR3 is CASSLARPDEAFF. The CDR3 DNA reads as TGTGCTAGCAGCTTAGCAAGACCGGATGAAGCTTTCTTT.

J is TRBJ2-7 and V is TRBV6-2 or TRBV6-3; TRBD2 might be the D (5 bases). The CDR3 is 12 amino acids. Germline loops: CDR1 MNHEY, CDR2 SVGEGT. Deletions cut 2 bases from V and 5 bases from J, with 7 bases between. CDR3 sequence: CASSYPGDEQYF. The CDR3 DNA reads TGTGCCAGCAGTTACCCCGGGGACGAGCAGTACTTC.

In its sample, this clonotype was seen a few times. Just one base apart from a much larger clone, this may be a read error. The chain uses TRBV7-6 and TRBJ1-2, with D maybe TRBD1 (6 bases). Trimming took 2 bases from V and 6 from J, leaving 16 bases between them. Germline V gene lookup returns CDR1 SGHVS and CDR2 FNYEAQ. The CDR3 is 15 residues long. The CDR3 reads CASSLSPGALDGYTF. CDR3 sequence (DNA): TGTGCCAGCAGCTTATCTCCAGGGGCCCTCGATGGCTACACCTTC.

There are a few counts of this clonotype. V gene TRBV27 combines with J gene TRBJ2-5, with D maybe TRBD1 (5 bases). The J call could be wrong; TRBJ2-7 is a better fit for the DNA end. Germline V gene data show CDR1 as MNHEY and CDR2 as SMNVEV (reference sequence). CDR3 length: 17 residues. The CDR3 here is CASSPRIGKGLSYEQYF. CDR3 in DNA: TGTGCCAGCAGTCCCCGGATTGGGAAGGGGCTTTCCTACGAGCAGTACTTC.

The chain recombines TRBV20-1 with TRBJ1-4; tentative D call: TRBD1 (6 bases). CDR3 length equals 15 residues. Germline lookup yields CDR1 DFQATT and CDR2 SNEGSKA (reference sequence). V lost 0 bases to trimming and J lost 8 bases, with 16 bases between them. The CDR3 is CSARDRRGAGEKLFF. CDR3 in DNA: TGCAGTGCTAGAGATCGGAGGGGGGCTGGAGAAAAACTGTTTTTT.

The V call is TRBV7-9, the J call TRBJ2-5; perhaps TRBD2 as D (6 bases). The J call may be wrong; the DNA end is better matched by TRBJ2-1. This CDR3 has 11 amino acids. The germline V gene encodes CDR1 SEHNR and CDR2 FQNEAQ (reference sequence). CDR3 amino acids: CASSLGREQFF. The CDR3 DNA is TGTGCCAGCAGCTTGGGGAGGGAGCAGTTCTTC.

The V and J genes are TRBV7-2 and TRBJ2-1, with D hard to call. Germline loops: CDR1 SGHTA, CDR2 FQGNSA. V lost 5 bases to trimming and J lost 8 bases, with 13 bases between them. The CDR3 loop spans 13 amino acids. In DNA, the CDR3 is TGTGCCAGCAGCCTACCTTATCGCGATGAGCAGTTCTTC. It yields the protein CASSLPYRDEQFF.

This clonotype has just one count. The J gene is TRBJ1-2, the V gene TRBV7-2; TRBD1 agrees at 8 bases. The V gene's germline CDR1 is SGHTA and CDR2 FQGNSA. The CDR3 runs to 15 residues. V was clipped by 5 bases and J by 4 bases; unmatched bases: 9. The CDR3 region has the DNA TGTGCCAGCAGCCCGCGGGGGCAGGGGGCCTATGGCTACACCTTC. This encodes CASSPRGQGAYGYTF.

This clonotype was seen only a few times. This rearrangement joins TRBV29-1 to TRBJ1-6; TRBD1 might be the D (5 bases). From germline, CDR1 is SQVTM and CDR2 ANQGSEA. The V and J ends lost 6 bases and 7 bases respectively, with 10 bases between them. The CDR3 is 12 residues long. Here the CDR3 reads CSVRDGNSPLHF. The CDR3 region has the DNA TGCAGCGTCCGGGACGGCAATTCACCCCTCCACTTT.

The chain is built from TRBV29-1 and TRBJ2-5; TRBD2 matches 14 bases. Per germline, CDR1 SQVTM and CDR2 ANQGSEA. V gave up 3 bases and J gave up 5 bases; unmatched junction bases: 2. The CDR3 is 14 amino acids. DNA for the CDR3: TGCAGCGTTGAGGGACTAGCGGGGGCTGAGACCCAGTACTTC. It specifies CSVEGLAGAETQYF.

This clonotype has only a few counts. The V call is TRBV28, the J call TRBJ2-7; weak D call: TRBD1 (6 bases). Per germline, CDR1 MDHEN and CDR2 SYDVKM. The CDR3 totals 16 residues. Deletions cut 2 bases from V and 4 bases from J, with 18 bases between. CDR3: CASSLAGARASYEQYF. The CDR3 nucleotides read TGTGCCAGCAGTTTAGCAGGGGCGAGGGCCTCTTACGAGCAGTACTTC.

Details on this clonotype: The conserved phenylalanine or tryptophan is not found at the CDR3 terminus, so this likely reflects a read error. The chain recombines TRBV6-5 with TRBJ1-1; tentatively, D is TRBD1 (5 bases). CDR3 size: 16 residues. Germline V lookup: CDR1 MNHEY, CDR2 SVGAGI. V lost 0 bases to trimming and J lost 0 bases, with 11 bases between them. As DNA, the CDR3 is TGTGCCAGCAGTTACTCGACAGCCCTTTTGAACACTGAAGCTTTCCTT. The encoded protein is CASSYSTALLNTEAFL.

V and J are TRBV9 and TRBJ2-1, with D perhaps matching TRBD1 (6 bases). This CDR3 contains 14 residues. CDR1 and CDR2 (germline): SGDLS, YYNGEE. The V end was cut by 4 bases, the J end by 8 bases, with 16 bases between. CDR3 residues: CASSPLYRADEQFF. In nucleotides, the CDR3 is TGTGCCAGCAGCCCCCTTTACAGGGCCGATGAGCAGTTCTTC.

In its sample, this clonotype was seen a few times. V and J are TRBV10-3 and TRBJ2-1, with 10 bases aligning to TRBD2. There are 15 residues in the CDR3. The germline V gene has CDR1 ENHRY and CDR2 SYGVKD. With V trimmed by 2 bases and J by 5 bases, 3 bases remained unmatched. CDR3 DNA: TGTGCCATCAGTGAGGCTAGCGGGGGCCACAATGAGCAGTTCTTC. Translated: CAISEASGGHNEQFF.

Only one count was recorded for this clonotype. This chain uses TRBV10-3 with TRBJ2-3; TRBD2 might be the D (5 bases). CDR1 is ENHRY, CDR2 SYGVKD, per germline. Trimming removed 4 bases at V and 0 bases at J, with 14 bases between. The CDR3 spans 16 residues. The CDR3 here is CAISGERTPSTDTQYF. CDR3 sequence (DNA): TGTGCCATCAGTGGAGAGCGGACCCCTAGCACAGATACGCAGTATTTT.

The V gene is TRBV29-1, the J gene TRBJ1-1; D is perhaps TRBD1 (6 bases). This CDR3 has 14 residues. The germline V and J ends were trimmed by 4 bases and 3 bases, with 15 bases remaining between them. Germline values: CDR1 SQVTM, CDR2 ANQGSEA. CDR3 in amino acids: CSVGGQISHTEAFF. The DNA of the CDR3 is TGCAGCGTTGGTGGACAGATTTCCCACACTGAAGCTTTCTTT.

This clonotype was seen only a few times. The chain employs TRBV4-3 and TRBJ2-5; TRBD1 matches 7 bases. This CDR3 is built from 16 residues. The V gene's germline CDR1 is LGHNA and CDR2 YSLEER. V shed 1 base, J shed 1 base, and the junction held 6 bases outside the gene matches. CDR3 residues: CASSQARDRAQETQYF. For the CDR3, the DNA is TGCGCCAGCAGCCAAGCCCGTGACAGGGCCCAAGAGACCCAGTACTTC.

This clonotype was observed a single time. V gene TRBV7-6 combines with J gene TRBJ2-6; D is perhaps TRBD1 or TRBD2 (5 bases each). CDR1 and CDR2 (germline): SGHVS, FNYEAQ. The CDR3 runs to 14 residues. V was pared by 5 bases and J by 11 bases, with 16 bases between. Here the CDR3 DNA reads TGTGCCAGCAGCCCTCAGCCCCTGGGGGACGTCCTGACTTTC. Translation gives CASSPQPLGDVLTF.

The chain joins TRBV7-9 to TRBJ1-2; no reliable D call. This CDR3 comprises 16 residues. Trimming stripped 4 bases from V and 6 bases from J, with 21 bases between. CDR1 and CDR2 (germline): SEHNR, FQNEAQ (reference sequence). CDR3 sequence reads: CASSSSLPPGRDGYTF. The CDR3 DNA reads TGTGCCAGCAGCTCGAGTCTGCCCCCCGGTCGAGATGGCTACACCTTC.

This clonotype occurred many times. A read error may account for a junction end that differs from germline. The V and J genes are TRBV7-2 and TRBJ2-7, with TRBD1 matching over 8 bases. The CDR3 has 12 amino acids. The germline gives CDR1 SGHTA, CDR2 FQGNSA. CDR3 coding DNA: TGCGCCAGCAGCTTAGAACGACAGGGGAGGTACTTC. It codes for CASSLERQGRYF.